These T cell receptor beta chains were read from a single sample in a study of T cell responses to AZD1222 COVID-19 vaccine. The repertoire was sequenced with immunoSEQ multiplex PCR; TCRdb's copy has only in-frame clones and lacks some. The sample yields 120,000 or so clones, roughly 90% seen once. Sequenced material: peripheral blood, taken on day 0 of AZD1222 vaccination. The receptors were gathered from an adult in good health. CDR3s include the opening cysteine and the closing phenylalanine or tryptophan. A D gene is named only where the DNA matches it firmly. Some rows have no size entry. The others give once, few or many, or a class for an expanded clone.

>.|TRBJ2-1|TRBV6-4|TRBD1
CASSVDRAYNEQFF
TGTGCCAGCAGTGTCGACAGGGCCTACAATGAGCAGTTCTTC
>.|TRBJ2-7|TRBV28|TRBD2
CASSPGTSGIYEQYF
TGTGCCAGCAGCCCCGGGACTAGCGGCATCTACGAGCAGTACTTC
>.|TRBJ1-2|TRBV2|.
CASSLGREGYTF
TGTGCCAGCAGCCTCGGACGTGAGGGCTACACCTTC
>.|TRBJ1-1|TRBV4-3|.
CASSQGSGDTEAFF
TGCGCCAGCAGCCAAGGTTCAGGAGACACTGAAGCTTTCTTT
>.|TRBJ1-6|TRBV4-1|.
CASSQGQGGNSPLHF
TGCGCCAGCAGCCAAGGGCAGGGAGGGAATTCACCCCTCCACTTT
>.|TRBJ2-5|TRBV9|.
CASSVDGETQYF
TGTGCCAGCAGCGTAGACGGAGAGACCCAGTACTTC
>.|TRBJ1-3|TRBV7-9|.
CASSFLSSRSGNTIYF
TGTGCCAGCAGCTTTCTCTCTTCCCGCTCTGGAAACACCATATATTTT
>medium-sized|TRBJ1-6|TRBV4-3|.
CASSQGFENSPLHF
TGCGCCAGCAGCCAAGGGTTCGAAAATTCACCCCTCCACTTT
>.|TRBJ2-5|TRBV18|.
CASSPRSLRVEEETQYF
TGTGCCAGCTCACCAAGATCGCTCAGGGTCGAAGAAGAGACCCAGTACTTC
>.|TRBJ1-5|TRBV11-2|.
CASSLWGGYNQPQHF
TGTGCCAGCAGTCTGTGGGGGGGCTACAATCAGCCCCAGCATTTT
>.|TRBJ1-5|TRBV19|TRBD1
CASSTPDRLYQPQHF
TGTGCCAGTAGTACTCCGGACAGGTTATATCAGCCCCAGCATTTT
>.|TRBJ1-1|TRBV12-3/TRBV12-4|.
CASSLSRNTEAFF
TGTGCCAGCAGTTTAAGTAGGAACACTGAAGCTTTCTTT
>.|TRBJ1-1|TRBV4-3|.
CASSPLGGVNTEAFF
TGCGCCAGCAGCCCTCTGGGCGGGGTGAACACTGAAGCTTTCTTT
>.|TRBJ2-7|TRBV27|TRBD2
CASNPTSGAYEQYF
TGTGCCAGCAATCCGACTAGCGGGGCCTACGAGCAGTACTTC
>once|TRBJ1-5|TRBV6-5|.
CASSRTENQPQHF
TGTGCCAGCAGCCGGACAGAGAATCAGCCCCAGCATTTT
>.|TRBJ2-7|TRBV6-6|TRBD1
CASSYEARGSYEQYF
TGTGCCAGCAGTTACGAGGCCAGGGGGTCCTACGAGCAGTACTTC
>.|TRBJ2-1|TRBV19|.
CASSIVSAFAEQFF
TGTGCCAGTAGTATAGTATCCGCGTTTGCTGAGCAGTTCTTC
>.|TRBJ2-7|TRBV27|TRBD1
CASSLSRTGGEYF
TGTGCCAGCAGTTTATCCCGGACAGGGGGCGAGTACTTC
>.|TRBJ2-5|TRBV9|.
CASSVSQNQETQYF
TGTGCCAGCAGCGTTTCCCAGAACCAAGAGACCCAGTACTTC
>.|TRBJ2-7|TRBV18|.
CASSPSAWNSYEQYF
TGTGCCAGCTCACCATCAGCGTGGAACTCCTACGAGCAGTACTTC
>few|TRBJ1-6|TRBV30|.
CAWSGAGSPLHF
TGTGCCTGGAGTGGTGCCGGATCACCCCTCCACTTT
>.|TRBJ1-6|TRBV5-4|.
CASSLWAGSSYNSPLHF
TGTGCCAGCAGCTTATGGGCAGGCAGCTCCTATAATTCACCCCTCCACTTT
>once|TRBJ2-7|TRBV12-3/TRBV12-4|.
CASSPTNSYEQYF
TGTGCCAGCAGCCCGACCAATAGTTACGAGCAGTACTTC
>.|TRBJ2-7|TRBV6-5|.
CASRARWGRSYEQYF
TGTGCCAGCAGAGCCCGTTGGGGTCGATCGTACGAGCAGTACTTC
>.|TRBJ2-2|TRBV6-4|.
CASSDGTNTGELFF
TGTGCCAGCAGTGACGGGACTAACACCGGGGAGCTGTTTTTT
>.|TRBJ1-1|TRBV29-1|.
CSVGRGAAEAFF
TGCAGCGTTGGTCGGGGGGCAGCTGAAGCTTTCTTT
>.|TRBJ2-7|TRBV6-5|.
CASSYPGAYEQYF
TGTGCCAGCAGTTACCCGGGAGCTTACGAGCAGTACTTC
>few|TRBJ2-7|TRBV4-1|TRBD2
CASSQPGRGDYEQYF
TGCGCCAGCAGCCAACCCGGTCGGGGGGACTACGAGCAGTACTTC
>.|TRBJ2-2|TRBV7-3|.
CASSPRLGGTGELFF
TGTGCCAGCAGCCCACGACTGGGGGGCACCGGGGAGCTGTTTTTT
>.|TRBJ2-7|TRBV19|.
CASSPRQETYEQYF
TGTGCCAGTAGTCCAAGACAGGAGACCTACGAGCAGTACTTC
>.|TRBJ2-7|TRBV28|.
CASSFFLKMIGTSYEQYF
TGTGCCAGCAGTTTTTTCCTAAAGATGATCGGCACATCCTACGAGCAGTACTTC
>.|TRBJ2-3|TRBV19|TRBD1
CASSTDRVYTDTQYF
TGTGCCAGTAGTACGGACAGGGTTTATACAGATACGCAGTATTTT
>.|TRBJ2-7|TRBV28|.
CASSPPGGLTYEQYF
TGTGCCAGCAGCCCTCCAGGGGGACTTACCTACGAGCAGTACTTC
>.|TRBJ2-7|TRBV5-1|.
CASSLALGGYEQYF
TGCGCCAGCAGCTTGGCACTCGGAGGCTACGAGCAGTACTTC
>.|TRBJ2-7|TRBV12-3/TRBV12-4|.
CASRGPYEQYF
TGTGCCAGCAGGGGACCCTACGAGCAGTACTTC
>.|TRBJ2-3|TRBV18|.
CASSPNRAGGADTQYF
TGTGCCAGCTCACCCAACAGAGCGGGTGGCGCAGATACGCAGTATTTT
>.|TRBJ2-3|TRBV18|.
CASSPFVGIRTDTQYF
TGTGCCAGCTCACCGTTTGTGGGAATTCGCACAGATACGCAGTATTTT
>.|TRBJ1-1|TRBV11-3|.
CASSLFGSTNTEAFF
TGTGCCAGCAGCTTATTTGGGTCGACGAACACTGAAGCTTTCTTT
>.|TRBJ2-1|TRBV6-5|TRBD2
CASSPGTTYNEQFF
TGTGCCAGCAGCCCCGGGACTACATACAATGAGCAGTTCTTC
>.|TRBJ2-3|TRBV27|.
CASSSTTGLDTQYF
TGTGCCAGCAGTTCGACGACAGGTTTGGATACGCAGTATTTT
>.|TRBJ2-1|TRBV5-1|TRBD1
CASSHEPTGTAYNEQFF
TGCGCCAGCAGCCATGAACCGACCGGGACAGCCTACAATGAGCAGTTCTTC
>.|TRBJ2-7|TRBV27|TRBD1
CASSGDRGRYEQYF
TGTGCCAGCAGCGGGGACAGGGGGAGGTACGAGCAGTACTTC